This T cell receptor (beta chain) was sequenced in a study of T cell responses to AZD1222 COVID-19 vaccine. About this clone itself: As yet, its antigen is unknown.

Germline CDR1 reads MNHEY; CDR2 reads SMNVEV (reference sequence). The CDR3 runs to 13 residues. V was pared by 6 bases and J by 0 bases, with 6 bases between. Study observations and caveats: Females made up more of the donors, who were largely white British, and clonal diversity may have come out too low. Recipients of AZD1222 seropositive at baseline numbered only 6 or 7. Repertoire collection took place solely once the T cell response had peaked.

Profiled with immunoSEQ multiplex PCR; TCRdb holds only in-frame clones, not every one. The profile shows approximately 110,000 clones, roughly 90% of them singletons. This material consisted of peripheral blood, taken on day 0 of AZD1222 vaccination. This TCR derives from an adult in good health. The chain has TRBV27 and TRBJ1-5; D uncertain. The CDR3 protein is CASRGDSNQPQHF. The CDR3 nucleotides read TGTGCCAGCAGAGGCGATAGCAATCAGCCCCAGCATTTT.